This T cell receptor (beta chain) derives from a study of shared clonotypes between healthy human individuals. Study-level findings and limits: Researchers found naive subsets generally carried larger estimated richness than memory subsets. Donor clonotype sharing was expected to depend on sequencing depth. The genetic and exposure-history diversity represented was limited by few donors.

With respect to this clone: What it binds is not known. A read error may explain this, as a much larger clone is one base away. Other DNA sequences from this sample encode an identical CDR3 as well.

Adult donors, all healthy and HIV-negative, had no recent acute infections or vaccinations. Only in-frame clones appear in the TCRdb table, and some are missing; sequencing was by immunoSEQ multiplex PCR. The table records 2 million to 2.5 million clones, 85% to 95% of them present only once. Sequencing input: naive CD4+ T cells sorted from blood. Described subset: CD45RA+ positively selected. This clonotype was sampled from a man aged 18 to 29 in good health.

The CDR3 reads CASSLRGRTEAFF. Here the CDR3 DNA reads TGTGCCAGCAGCCTCAGGGGGAGGACCGAAGCTTTCTTT. This chain links TRBV11-2 with TRBJ1-1, with TRBD1 identical over 7 bases. The CDR3 contains 13 residues. CDR1 SGHAT and CDR2 FQNNGV come from the germline V gene. After removal of 5 bases from V and 8 bases from J, the junction contained 8 bases not matched to a gene.